This T cell receptor beta chain was sequenced for a study of persistence of HIV-infected CD4 T cells. Study overall: Donors were ART-treated; their CMV- and Gag-responding CD4+ T cells were isolated.

The immunoSEQ assay was version 4, run in survey mode. Only in-frame clones appear in the TCRdb table, and some are missing; sequencing was by immunoSEQ multiplex PCR. The table shows approximately 31,000 clones, with roughly 80% occurring only once. This CDR3 has 16 amino acids. Germline CDR1 is SGHTA and CDR2 is FQGNSA. V lost 2 bases to trimming and J lost 7 bases, with 21 bases between them. About this clone itself: Its antigen is undetermined.

Lysates of CMV-infected fibroblasts at about 10 ug/mL stimulated these cells. CD40L/CD69 double-negative CD45RO-high memory CD4+ T cells were collected. Donors had CD4+ T cell counts above 400 cells/uL and were CMV-seropositive. This TCR derives from an adult woman with HIV who was CMV-seropositive. V and J are TRBV7-2 and TRBJ2-7; a weak D match, TRBD1 (6 bases). The material was CD4+ T cells sorted from PBMCs after approximately 19-hour stimulation, obtained from a patient who received antiretroviral therapy. CDR3 sequence: CASSLMASGVSGEQYF. Here the CDR3 DNA reads TGTGCCAGCAGCTTAATGGCGTCAGGGGTTTCGGGGGAGCAGTACTTC.